This TCR beta chain was found in a study of cytomegalovirus exposure and HLA in healthy donors (dated by TCRdb to 2015 to 2018). Some background on the complete study: According to an earlier analysis of around 600 of the donors, about 179 million T cells yielded 90 million to 140 million unique TCR beta sequences and about 300 Gb of sequence data. An early release that covered more than 550 HLA-typed donors contained approximately 320 gigabases of sequencing data and 75 million to 100 million unique TCR sequences. Of the approximately 400 genotyped donors, roughly 80% were placed in the genetic ancestry cluster associated with self-reported Caucasian donors. The study aimed to test whether signatures of past pathogen exposure could be identified by cataloging public T cell receptors. The study used immunosequencing to profile the T cell repertoires of under 700 subjects and linked those repertoires to cytomegalovirus serostatus. Along with the approximately 700-subject first cohort, a separate validation cohort of 120 different subjects was used. To predict cytomegalovirus infection status, the study combined high-throughput TCR immunosequencing, statistical association of individual TCRs with disease status, and machine learning. To study patterns of TCR occurrence, a later analysis re-analyzed previously published TCR beta repertoires from 600 to 750 donors and added high-resolution HLA genotyping. In the later analysis, no new phenotypic data were used to find candidate immune exposures; instead, reliance was placed on TCR beta sequences and their occurrence across donors. To decide whether each TCR beta V gene segment behaved as functional or pseudogenic, an earlier analysis of some 540 of the donors relied on high-throughput TCR beta sequencing. Donor age, sex, ethnicity and CMV serostatus were compiled alongside the repertoire data. A later genetic analysis took genome-wide SNP genotypes for about 55% of the 666 donors and used that subset as a discovery cohort. All discovery cohort repertoires had been generated using a single sequencing platform. HLA typing covered class I and class II loci at four-digit resolution. The number of donors typed differed by locus, with roughly 629-640 for A, B, C, DRB1 and DQB1, roughly 520 for DQA1, approximately 580 for DPA1, and 472 for DPB1. A few DR-DQ haplotypes were treated as single units for association and clustering because of strong linkage in the cohort. Among about 390 genotyped donors of the cohort, an average of about 240,000 unique TCR beta nucleotide sequences were sequenced per donor, roughly a sixth of them non-productive. Findings and caveats that apply to the study as a whole: Assigning TCR associations to individual alleles was difficult when HLA alleles, especially DR and DQ, strongly co-occurred. The 87-base-pair reads could not distinguish some IMGT-functional V segments, including TRBV6-2 and TRBV6-3, so those segments were excluded. Roughly uniform sequencing depth across donors was assumed in presence/absence analyses, although this assumption may not hold. In a later analysis, most CMV-associated TCR beta chains were found to appear HLA-restricted, with HLA associations seemingly driven largely by CMV exposure. In an earlier analysis of 587 of the donors, most TCR beta V segments appeared in productive rearrangements about 87% or about 30% of the time, broadly matching IMGT annotations. Several of the top co-occurrence clusters appeared to be linked to parvovirus B19, influenza, CMV and Epstein-Barr virus, according to a later analysis. The study gave a list of some 150 TCR beta chains associated with cytomegalovirus. At a false discovery rate of 0.05, a later analysis linked 16,951 TCR beta sequences to specific HLA alleles. About 17 rarely observed V segments, including chromosome 9 orphons, were excluded from the earlier analysis of almost 600 of the donors because counts were too low. In a later genetic analysis, fewer N-insertions in productive TCRs were reported among donors in an Asian-associated ancestry cluster than the approximately 670-donor mean. A later analysis found that TCR association rates varied across HLA loci, with DRB1 alleles showing the most associated TCRs and HLA-C alleles the fewest. In vitro tests confirmed that three of the cytomegalovirus-associated TCR beta chains recognize cytomegalovirus antigens. A further reported finding was that TCR beta sequences accurately predicted the HLA-A and HLA-B alleles for most subjects in the first cohort. The classifier was reported to diagnose cytomegalovirus status with high specificity and sensitivity in both the original and validation cohorts. According to the authors, the approach could potentially be generalized to other disease states and immunological phenotypes. A later genetic analysis associated a missense DCLRE1C variant with V-gene and J-gene trimming of TCR beta chains, and an independent cohort replicated the association. Immune exposure information for the cohort was limited to CMV serostatus. Correlated functional status among segregating V segments might be attributable to linkage disequilibrium, but an unknown experimental factor could not be ruled out. Most TCR sequences were observed very rarely across donors, whereas some public TCRs were present in many individuals. Only TCR beta chains were sequenced in this cohort, and the absence of alpha or paired-chain data limited detectable features. The sequencing pipeline was judged likely to have produced a cluster of highly shared sequence variants as a technical artifact. In a later analysis, HLA-associated TCR beta chains were found to be more clonally expanded and to have lower generation probabilities than equally common non-associated chains. Because HLA typing was unavailable for some donors at each locus, only the typed subset was used in association tests.

Comment on this clone: The antigen it recognizes is unknown.

The CDR3 measures 15 amino acids from cysteine to phenylalanine. Solely the CDR3 DNA is kept, with 45 bases framed from the first base. The germline V gene (reference sequence) yields SGHNT for CDR1 and YYREEE for CDR2. Trimming removed 0 bases from V and 5 bases from J, leaving 11 bases between the germline ends. Receptor amplification or capture employed the immunoSEQ multiplex PCR assay. The multiplex PCR relied on a mix of 60 forward primers for TCR Vbeta segments and 13 reverse primers for TCR Jbeta segments. A multiplex PCR assay on genomic DNA amplified the CDR3 region of rearranged TCR beta genes. On the Illumina HiSeq System, the amplified TCR beta libraries were sequenced as 87-base-pair reads. In the original analysis: Across the 700 or so repertoires, a later analysis counted approximately 83 million unique TCR beta chains, 9.5 million to 13 million of which were shared by at least two donors. A nearest-neighbor algorithm error-corrected the raw reads and collapsed the reads into unique sequences, merging closely related sequences to remove PCR and sequencing errors. To assign V, D and J gene segments, CDR3 sequences were aligned to IMGT reference sequences. For a sequence to be retained, a match of at least six nucleotides to both a V gene segment and a J gene segment was required. A rearrangement counted as productive if the CDR3 had no stop codons and remained in frame with V and J, and every other rearrangement counted as non-productive. Following IMGT convention, CDR3 was defined as the stretch from the second conserved V-encoded cysteine up to the conserved J-encoded phenylalanine. In an earlier analysis of 587 of the donors, sequences lacking an unambiguous match to a single V gene segment were excluded. In an earlier analysis of 587 of the donors, V segments were called functional above 56.7% productive rearrangements and were called segregating when the between-donor standard deviation exceeded 5%. A statistical classification framework was developed to diagnose cytomegalovirus status using the catalog of TCR beta chain sequences. A later analysis assigned V and J genes by comparing TCR nucleotide sequences with IMGT/GENE-DB human TR gene sequences. A later analysis assigned CDR3 sequences and most-parsimonious VDJ recombination scenarios with the TCRdist pipeline. In a later analysis, each TCR beta chain was defined by its CDR3 amino acid sequence together with its V-gene family, and reads without a unique V-gene family were excluded. As a way to deal with suspected cross-contamination and a sequencing artifact, a later analysis dropped hundreds of nucleotide sequences that were highly shared and had low generation probability. For each public chain, a later analysis derived a clonal expansion index from normalized ranks of inferred template counts within each repertoire. Generation probabilities in a later analysis came from a VDJ recombination model fitted to out-of-frame rearrangements, and those results were checked against IGoR. In a later analysis, TCR-TCR, TCR-HLA and TCR-CMV co-occurrence was scored with hypergeometric tests, and a repertoire-size bias correction was applied to TCR pairs. False discovery rates were estimated in a later analysis by permuting HLA or CMV assignments 20 times. A later analysis grouped co-occurring TCRs with DBSCAN, adding TCRdist sequence similarity when clustering within HLA-allele-positive subsets. Repertoires with fewer than 30,000 or more than 120,000 public chains were left out of co-occurrence clustering, as were five repertoires with anomalous nucleotide sharing. TCRdb took over this immuneACCESS table, retaining in-frame rearrangements with V and J assigned. Such tables are incomplete; in checked studies, under half of the missing clones stem from an unresolved V gene, and the remainder is unexplained. Clone size and the V and J calls come from that table; the DNA yielded D and trimming. This sample's table contains approximately 130,000 clones. The biggest ten clones account for just under 2% of the sample.

The cohort consisted of 600 to 750 healthy bone marrow donors. At the time of sampling, all cohort members were nominally healthy, though unrecorded immune exposures were likely present. The donor tested CMV seronegative, placing the donor among the approximately 360 seronegative members of the cohort. A peripheral blood sample was collected from each donor, and TCR beta sequencing was performed on peripheral blood mononuclear cells. The Qiagen DNeasy Blood Extraction Kit was used to extract genomic DNA from the blood cell samples. Recombination connected TRBV5-4 to TRBJ2-2, with no D gene named confidently. The receptor's source is a woman between 55 and 75 years old in good health and CMV-seronegative. What was sequenced was PBMCs. CDR3 sequence: CASSLGGTPTGELFF. The nucleotide sequence reads as follows: TGTGCCAGCAGCTTGGGAGGTACACCAACCGGGGAGCTGTTTTTT. The entire variable domain, with the stretches around the CDR3 drawn from the reference TRBV5-4 and TRBJ2-2 proteins, is ETGVTQSPTHLIKTRGQQVTLRCSSQSGHNTVSWYQQALGQGPQFIFQYYREEENGRGNFPPRFSGLQFPNYSSELNVNALELDDSALYLCASSLGGTPTGELFFGEGSRLTVL.